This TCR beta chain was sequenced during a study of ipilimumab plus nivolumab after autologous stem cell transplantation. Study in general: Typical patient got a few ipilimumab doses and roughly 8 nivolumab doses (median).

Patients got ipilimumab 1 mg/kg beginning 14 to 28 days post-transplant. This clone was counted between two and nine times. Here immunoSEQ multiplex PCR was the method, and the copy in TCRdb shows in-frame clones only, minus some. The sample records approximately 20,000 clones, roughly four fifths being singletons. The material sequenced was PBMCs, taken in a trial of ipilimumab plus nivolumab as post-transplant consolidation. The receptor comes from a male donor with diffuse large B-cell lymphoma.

The CDR3 coding sequence is TGTGCCATCAGTGAGCCGACTAGCGGGTCCTACGAGCAGTACTTC. It is translated as CAISEPTSGSYEQYF. The J gene is TRBJ2-7, the V gene TRBV10-3; 10 positions match TRBD2. The CDR3 has 15 residues. Germline CDR1 and CDR2: ENHRY and SYGVKD. The junction had 2 bases not matched to a gene; V was cut back by 2 bases and J by 1 base.